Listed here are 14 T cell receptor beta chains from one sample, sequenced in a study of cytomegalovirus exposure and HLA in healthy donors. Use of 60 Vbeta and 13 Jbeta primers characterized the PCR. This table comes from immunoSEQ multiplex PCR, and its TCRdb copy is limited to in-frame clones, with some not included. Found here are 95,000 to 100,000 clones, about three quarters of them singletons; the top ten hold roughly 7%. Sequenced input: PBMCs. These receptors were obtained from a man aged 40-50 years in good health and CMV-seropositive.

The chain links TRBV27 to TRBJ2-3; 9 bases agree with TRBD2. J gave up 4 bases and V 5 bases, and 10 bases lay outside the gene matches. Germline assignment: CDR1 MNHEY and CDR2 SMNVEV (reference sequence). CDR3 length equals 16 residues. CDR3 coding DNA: TGTGCCAGCAGTCCTCGGGGTAGCGGGAGATCAGATACGCAGTATTTT. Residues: CASSPRGSGRSDTQYF.

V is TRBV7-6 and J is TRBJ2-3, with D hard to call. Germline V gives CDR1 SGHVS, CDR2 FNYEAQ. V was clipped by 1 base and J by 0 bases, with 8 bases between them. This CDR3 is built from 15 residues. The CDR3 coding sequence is TGTGCCAGCAGCTTAGTTCTCTCTAGCACAGATACGCAGTATTTT. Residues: CASSLVLSSTDTQYF. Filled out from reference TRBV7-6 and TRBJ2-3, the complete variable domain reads GAGVSQSPRYKVTKRGQDVALRCDPISGHVSLYWYRQALGQGPEFLTYFNYEAQQDKSGLPNDRFSAERPEGSISTLTIQRTEQRDSAMYRCASSLVLSSTDTQYFGPGTRLTVL.

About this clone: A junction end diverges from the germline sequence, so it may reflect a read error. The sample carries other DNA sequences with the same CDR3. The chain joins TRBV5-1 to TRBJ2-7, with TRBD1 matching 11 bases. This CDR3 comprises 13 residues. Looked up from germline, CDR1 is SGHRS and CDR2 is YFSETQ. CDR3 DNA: TGCGCCAGCAGTTTGGGACAGGGGGACGAGCAGTACTTC. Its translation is CASSLGQGDEQYF.

The CDR3 loop is CASSQDRSYGYTF. In nucleotides, the CDR3 is TGCGCCAGCAGCCAAGACAGATCCTATGGCTACACCTTC. The chain employs TRBV4-1 and TRBJ1-2; unclear D gene. This CDR3 region has 13 residues. The V gene lost 0 bases and the J gene lost 4 bases, with 6 bases spanning the gap. Germline values: CDR1 MGHRA, CDR2 YSYEKL.

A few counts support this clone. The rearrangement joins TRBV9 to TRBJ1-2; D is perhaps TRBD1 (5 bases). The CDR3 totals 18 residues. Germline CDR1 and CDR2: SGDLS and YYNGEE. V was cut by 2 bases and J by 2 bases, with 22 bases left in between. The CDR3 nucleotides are TGTGCCAGCAGCGTTAGTGACAGCAAAGCTGTATGGAACTATGGCTACACCTTC. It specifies CASSVSDSKAVWNYGYTF.

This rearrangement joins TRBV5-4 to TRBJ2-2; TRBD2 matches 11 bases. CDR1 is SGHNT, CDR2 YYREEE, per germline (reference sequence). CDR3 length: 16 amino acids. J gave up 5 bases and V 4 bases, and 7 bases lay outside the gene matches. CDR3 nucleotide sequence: TGTGCCAGCAGCCGCGGGACTAGCGGTCAGACCGGGGAGCTGTTTTTT. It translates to CASSRGTSGQTGELFF. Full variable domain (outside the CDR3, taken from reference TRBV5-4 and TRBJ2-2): ETGVTQSPTHLIKTRGQQVTLRCSSQSGHNTVSWYQQALGQGPQFIFQYYREEENGRGNFPPRFSGLQFPNYSSELNVNALELDDSALYLCASSRGTSGQTGELFFGEGSRLTVL.

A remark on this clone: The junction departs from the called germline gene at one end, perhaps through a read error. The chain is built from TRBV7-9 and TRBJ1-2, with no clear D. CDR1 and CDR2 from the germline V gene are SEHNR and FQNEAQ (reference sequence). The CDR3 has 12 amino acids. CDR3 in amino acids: CSSSLGSSGYTF. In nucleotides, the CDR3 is TGTTCCAGCAGCTTAGGTTCATCTGGCTACACCTTC. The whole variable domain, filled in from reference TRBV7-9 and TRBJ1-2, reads DTGVSQNPRHKITKRGQNVTFRCDPISEHNRLYWYRQTLGQGPEFLTYFQNEAQLEKSRLLSDRFSAERPKGSFSTLEIQRTEQGDSAMYLCSSSLGSSGYTFGSGTRLTVV.

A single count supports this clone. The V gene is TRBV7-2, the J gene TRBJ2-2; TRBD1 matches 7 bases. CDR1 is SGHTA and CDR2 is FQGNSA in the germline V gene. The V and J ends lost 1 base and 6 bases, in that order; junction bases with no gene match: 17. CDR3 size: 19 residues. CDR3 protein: CASSLVPFQSTGLSGELFF. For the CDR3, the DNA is TGTGCCAGCAGCTTAGTTCCCTTCCAGTCGACAGGGCTTTCCGGGGAGCTGTTTTTT.

The CDR3 reads CASGLEGGGASTDTQYF. The CDR3 nucleotides are TGTGCCAGCGGGCTGGAGGGCGGGGGGGCGAGCACAGATACGCAGTATTTT. The chain uses TRBV4-2 and TRBJ2-3; TRBD2 aligns across 9 bases. V was pared by 8 bases and J by 0 bases, with 12 bases of the junction left unmatched. CDR1 and CDR2 from the germline V gene are LGHNA and YNFKEQ. This CDR3 has 17 amino acids.

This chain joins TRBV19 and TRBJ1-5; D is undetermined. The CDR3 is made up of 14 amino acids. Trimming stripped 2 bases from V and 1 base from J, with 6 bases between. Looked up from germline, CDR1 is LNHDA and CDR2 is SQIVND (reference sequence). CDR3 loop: CASSISISNQPQHF. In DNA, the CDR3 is TGTGCCAGTAGTATATCTATAAGCAATCAGCCCCAGCATTTT.

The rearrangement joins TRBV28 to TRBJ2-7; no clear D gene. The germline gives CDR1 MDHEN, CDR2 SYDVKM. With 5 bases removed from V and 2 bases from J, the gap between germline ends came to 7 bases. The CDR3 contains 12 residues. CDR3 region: CASSERAYEQYF. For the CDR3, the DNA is TGTGCCAGCAGTGAAAGAGCCTACGAGCAGTACTTC.

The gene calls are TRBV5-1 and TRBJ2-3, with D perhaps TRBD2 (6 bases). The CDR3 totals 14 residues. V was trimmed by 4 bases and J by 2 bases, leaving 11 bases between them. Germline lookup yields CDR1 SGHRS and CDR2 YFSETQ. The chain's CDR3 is CASSSGGATDTQYF. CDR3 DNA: TGCGCCAGCAGCAGCGGAGGGGCCACAGATACGCAGTATTTT. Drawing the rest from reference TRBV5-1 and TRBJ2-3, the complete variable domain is KAGVTQTPRYLIKTRGQQVTLSCSPISGHRSVSWYQQTPGQGLQFLFEYFSETQRNKGNFPGRFSGRQFSNSRSEMNVSTLELGDSALYLCASSSGGATDTQYFGPGTRLTVL.

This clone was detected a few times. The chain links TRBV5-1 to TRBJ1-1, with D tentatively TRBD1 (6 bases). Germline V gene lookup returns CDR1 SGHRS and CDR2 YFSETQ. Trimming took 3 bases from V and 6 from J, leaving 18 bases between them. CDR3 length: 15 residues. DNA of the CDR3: TGCGCCAGCAGCTCCGCTCAGGGAGGGGGGTCTGAAGCTTTCTTT. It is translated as CASSSAQGGGSEAFF.

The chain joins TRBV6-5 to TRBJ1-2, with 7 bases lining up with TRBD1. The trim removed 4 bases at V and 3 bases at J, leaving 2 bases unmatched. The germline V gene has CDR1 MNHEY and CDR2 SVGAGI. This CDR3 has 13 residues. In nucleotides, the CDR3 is TGTGCCAGCAGTTGGCAGGGGGACTATGGCTACACCTTC. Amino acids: CASSWQGDYGYTF.